This T cell receptor (beta chain) came from a study of T cell changes during pregnancy in multiple sclerosis. This CDR3 is 14 amino acids long. Per the germline V gene, CDR1 is LGHNA and CDR2 is YNFKEQ. The V and J ends lost 5 bases and 2 bases respectively, with 13 bases between them. Using immunoSEQ multiplex PCR, the repertoire was profiled, and TCRdb retains in-frame clones only, with some absent. This table has about 38,000 clones, 91% appearing once. V gene TRBV4-2 combines with J gene TRBJ2-7; unclear D gene. The source of this sequence is a female donor with multiple sclerosis, enrolled in a pregnancy study. The sample was CD8+ T cells from peripheral blood mononuclear cells, taken in the second trimester of pregnancy. The CDR3 coding sequence is TGTGCCAGCAGCTTAGAGTATTCTCCCTACGAGCAGTACTTC. Protein sequence: CASSLEYSPYEQYF.